A selection of T cell receptor beta chains follows, all from one sample in a study of T cell changes during pregnancy in multiple sclerosis. Using immunoSEQ multiplex PCR, the repertoire was profiled, and TCRdb retains in-frame clones only, with some absent. Here the sample spans roughly 59,000 clones, 90% to 95% being singletons. The starting material was peripheral blood, obtained in the third trimester of pregnancy. The receptors derive from a female donor in good health, enrolled as a control in a pregnancy study. Each CDR3 is given with its conserved first and last residue. Fields, in order: V gene, clone size, CDR3 protein. Size is omitted from some rows. Given values are once, few, many or a class for expanded clones.

v_gene: TRBV15; abundance: NA; CDR3aa: CATSREGGTQYF
v_gene: TRBV6-1; abundance: NA; CDR3aa: CASTREQGIQETQYF
v_gene: TRBV15; abundance: NA; CDR3aa: CATSRTSGTYEQYF
v_gene: TRBV5-4; abundance: once; CDR3aa: CATGGTNTGELFF
v_gene: TRBV4-1; abundance: once; CDR3aa: CASRQGAGDNSPLHF
v_gene: TRBV5-4; abundance: NA; CDR3aa: CASSPRQGAGNTQYF
v_gene: TRBV6-6; abundance: NA; CDR3aa: CASSPLAATDTQYF
v_gene: TRBV19; abundance: NA; CDR3aa: CASRLTGQIANEKLFF
v_gene: TRBV13; abundance: NA; CDR3aa: CASSQARDSYEQYF
v_gene: TRBV5-6; abundance: NA; CDR3aa: CASSSGGMGGVGSKFF
v_gene: TRBV7-3; abundance: NA; CDR3aa: CASSSQRGPYNEQFF
v_gene: TRBV19; abundance: NA; CDR3aa: CASSIGVRGQETQYF
v_gene: TRBV9; abundance: NA; CDR3aa: CASSADRGFWRISNQPQHF
v_gene: TRBV6-4; abundance: NA; CDR3aa: CASSVDSGGRSEQFF
v_gene: TRBV25-1; abundance: NA; CDR3aa: CASSEVGNQPQHF
v_gene: TRBV4-3; abundance: once; CDR3aa: CASSPRDRGTGELFF
v_gene: TRBV29-1; abundance: NA; CDR3aa: CSAVGGSDNQPQHF
v_gene: TRBV19; abundance: NA; CDR3aa: CASSPGASNEKLFF
v_gene: TRBV4-3; abundance: once; CDR3aa: CASSQDSGLVVNEQFF
v_gene: TRBV7-8; abundance: NA; CDR3aa: CASSLVFRPRTAMGYTF
v_gene: TRBV20-1; abundance: NA; CDR3aa: CSARVAVEQYF
v_gene: TRBV19; abundance: few; CDR3aa: CASSRQGGDGYTF
v_gene: TRBV7-8; abundance: once; CDR3aa: CASSLAGPNTEAFF
v_gene: TRBV10-3; abundance: NA; CDR3aa: CAISEVETGNNQPQHF
v_gene: TRBV6-5; abundance: NA; CDR3aa: CASSYATGAQETQYF
v_gene: TRBV7-3; abundance: NA; CDR3aa: CASSELADNQPQHF
v_gene: TRBV6-6; abundance: NA; CDR3aa: CASSNTGINTEAFF
v_gene: TRBV19; abundance: NA; CDR3aa: CASSRGHHSGNTIYF
v_gene: TRBV30; abundance: NA; CDR3aa: CAWIVGGAGADTQYF
v_gene: TRBV12-5; abundance: NA; CDR3aa: CASGGTGVRGYTF
v_gene: TRBV18; abundance: NA; CDR3aa: CASSPSETQYF
v_gene: TRBV4-3; abundance: NA; CDR3aa: CASSQSTGAPYEQYF
v_gene: TRBV7-9; abundance: NA; CDR3aa: CASSSGTGSYEQYF
v_gene: TRBV7-6; abundance: once; CDR3aa: CASSLSPTYEQYF
v_gene: TRBV19; abundance: NA; CDR3aa: CASSPEPPQGLNTEAFF
v_gene: TRBV19; abundance: NA; CDR3aa: CASSGTGGPQPQHF
v_gene: TRBV28; abundance: NA; CDR3aa: CASSRGGSTSEQYF
v_gene: TRBV7-9; abundance: once; CDR3aa: CASSLGTGGNTIYF
v_gene: TRBV5-1; abundance: NA; CDR3aa: CASSLGLGPRGYGYTF
v_gene: TRBV18; abundance: NA; CDR3aa: CASSTGAANNEQFF
v_gene: TRBV11-3; abundance: NA; CDR3aa: CASSFAGASTDTQYF
v_gene: TRBV6-6; abundance: NA; CDR3aa: CASSPRQGGYEQYF
v_gene: TRBV28; abundance: NA; CDR3aa: CASSRGGRRMEAFF
v_gene: TRBV5-1; abundance: once; CDR3aa: CASSSYNEQFF
v_gene: TRBV28; abundance: NA; CDR3aa: CASSLTHKDTQYF
v_gene: TRBV9; abundance: NA; CDR3aa: CASSVARGRDYGYTF
v_gene: TRBV15; abundance: once; CDR3aa: CATSSNRGSYGYTF
v_gene: TRBV6-5; abundance: NA; CDR3aa: CASRITGGKKLFF
v_gene: TRBV10-3; abundance: NA; CDR3aa: CAISEEQGALPNTEAFF
v_gene: TRBV5-1; abundance: once; CDR3aa: CASSLQGANTEAFF
v_gene: TRBV14; abundance: NA; CDR3aa: CASSQVGRYNSPLHF